The clone carrying this T cell receptor (beta chain) has just a few counts. Its antigen remains unidentified. The sample belongs to a study of T cell repertoires in cytomegalovirus infection. Study at large: Recently identified HLA-C-restricted and well-studied HLA-B-restricted CMV epitopes were used. Signatures in public TCR beta sequences pointed to both CMV infection and matching HLA type. Study observations and caveats: HLA-C-restricted CMV clonotypes gave the most frequent clonotype in two of eight donors.

This CDR3 contains 13 residues. Per germline, CDR1 SGHVS and CDR2 FNYEAQ. V gave up 3 bases and J gave up 4 bases, with 7 bases separating them. Via MiXCR, TCRdb re-called the reads, giving one row per CDR3 protein. The data contain approximately 730,000 distinct CDR3 sequences, under 35% of them seen just once; the ten biggest clones take up about an eighth. This material consisted of cultured CD8+ T cells from PBMCs, taken from culture after CMV antigen stimulation. This TCR was sampled from a human donor in good health (CMV status not recorded). Some clones in this sample may be carry-over from other donors' samples. V is TRBV7-6 and J is TRBJ2-1; a possible D gene is TRBD1 (5 bases). CDR3: CASSFRAYNEQFF. For the CDR3, the DNA is TGTGCCAGCAGCTTCAGGGCTTACAATGAGCAGTTCTTC.